Listed below are T cell receptor beta chains from one sample, sequenced in a study of T-cell reconstitution after alpha-beta-depleted transplantation in children. TCRdb analysed the PCR reads with MiXCR anew, one entry per CDR3 protein. The sample yields roughly 110,000 distinct CDR3 sequences, about a tenth seen once. Sequenced here: PBMCs, sampled before TCRalphabeta/CD19-depleted stem cell transplant. These receptors originate from a boy aged 2 to 10 with acute lymphoblastic leukemia, due to receive a stem cell transplant. Both conserved end residues are part of each CDR3. D genes are given only for firm matches. The listing skips clone size in some rows; elsewhere it reads once, few, many or a size class.

>TRBJ1-1|TRBV5-1|NA|NA
CASSPSGHTEAFF
TGCGCCAGCAGCCCCTCCGGCCATACTGAAGCTTTCTTT
>TRBJ2-1|TRBV20-1|TRBD1|few
CSARDLRQGRDEQFF
TGCAGTGCTAGAGATTTAAGACAGGGACGGGATGAGCAGTTCTTC
>TRBJ2-7|TRBV12-3/TRBV12-4|TRBD2|few
CASSPFNADLISGSLYEQYF
TGTGCCAGCAGCCCGTTTAATGCTGACCTGATTAGCGGGAGTCTTTACGAGCAGTACTTC
>TRBJ2-1|TRBV4-1|NA|few
CASSPSRGREQFF
TGCGCCAGCAGCCCCTCGAGAGGCCGGGAGCAGTTCTTC
>TRBJ1-2|TRBV28|TRBD1|few
CASSAPGTGLSGYGYTF
TGTGCCAGCAGTGCCCCCGGGACAGGGCTTTCTGGCTATGGCTACACCTTC
>TRBJ2-1|TRBV11-2|NA|few
CASSHDRSSYNEQFF
TGTGCCAGCAGCCACGACAGGAGCTCCTACAATGAGCAGTTCTTC
>TRBJ2-3|TRBV20-1|NA|many
CSAPGGYTDTQYF
TGCAGTGCCCCAGGGGGGTACACAGATACGCAGTATTTT
>TRBJ1-1|TRBV6-5|NA|NA
CASSFRGSTEAFF
TGTGCCAGCAGTTTCAGGGGATCGACTGAAGCTTTCTTT
>TRBJ2-1|TRBV20-1|NA|NA
CSALRGPREQFF
TGCAGTGCCCTGCGGGGCCCCCGAGAGCAGTTCTTC
>TRBJ2-5|TRBV12-3/TRBV12-4|NA|many
CASSPSQVAETQYF
TGTGCCAGCAGTCCGAGTCAGGTCGCGGAGACCCAGTACTTC
>TRBJ1-4|TRBV6-6|NA|NA
CASPRPLAPVWGEKLFF
TGTGCCAGCCCTCGGCCCCTCGCGCCGGTTTGGGGTGAAAAACTGTTTTTT
>TRBJ2-7|TRBV20-1|TRBD2|NA
CSARDRLAGSSYEQYF
TGCAGTGCTAGAGATAGGCTAGCGGGGAGCTCCTACGAGCAGTACTTC
>TRBJ2-1|TRBV15|TRBD2|NA
CATSPGLAGEYEQFF
TGTGCCACCAGCCCGGGACTAGCGGGAGAGTATGAGCAGTTCTTC
>TRBJ1-5|TRBV2|NA|NA
CASSGGVSNQPQHF
TGTGCCAGCAGTGGAGGGGTGAGCAATCAGCCCCAGCATTTT
>TRBJ2-3|TRBV7-8|NA|many
CASSLVGTPSSTDTQYF
TGTGCCAGCAGCTTAGTGGGGACACCTTCTAGCACAGATACGCAGTATTTT
>TRBJ1-4|TRBV20-1|NA|few
CSARDLDPWNEKLFF
TGCAGTGCTAGAGACTTGGACCCTTGGAATGAAAAACTGTTTTTT
>TRBJ1-5|TRBV12-3/TRBV12-4|NA|many
CASSLLVGDGGPQHF
TGTGCCAGCAGTTTATTGGTAGGGGACGGCGGACCCCAGCATTTT
>TRBJ1-3|TRBV12-3/TRBV12-4|TRBD1|NA
CASRGTGRRGNTIYF
TGTGCCAGCAGAGGGACAGGGAGGCGTGGAAACACCATATATTTT
>TRBJ1-6|TRBV5-6|TRBD1|many
CASSHQGAYSPLHF
TGTGCCAGCAGCCATCAGGGGGCCTATTCACCCCTCCACTTT
>TRBJ2-7|TRBV4-1|NA|NA
CASSQWDSLTYEQYF
TGCGCCAGCAGTCAATGGGACTCCCTGACCTACGAGCAGTACTTC
>TRBJ2-7|TRBV7-8|TRBD2|few
CASSLAASGSQRVTYEQYF
TGTGCCAGCAGCTTAGCCGCTAGCGGGAGCCAAAGGGTCACATACGAGCAGTACTTC
>TRBJ2-1|TRBV15|TRBD1|few
CATSTETGLSYNEQFF
TGTGCCACCAGCACAGAGACAGGGCTCTCCTACAATGAGCAGTTCTTC